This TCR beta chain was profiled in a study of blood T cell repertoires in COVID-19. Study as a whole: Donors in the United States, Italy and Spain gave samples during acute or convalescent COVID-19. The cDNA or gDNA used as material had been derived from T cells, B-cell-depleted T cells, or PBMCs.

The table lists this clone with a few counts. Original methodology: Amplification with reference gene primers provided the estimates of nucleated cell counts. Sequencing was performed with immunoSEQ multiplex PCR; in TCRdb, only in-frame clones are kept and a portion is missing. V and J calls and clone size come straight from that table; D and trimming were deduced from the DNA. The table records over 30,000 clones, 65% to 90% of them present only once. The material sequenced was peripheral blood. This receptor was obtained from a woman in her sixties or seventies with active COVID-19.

The CDR3 nucleotides are TGTGCCAGCAGTTCCACAGGGGGCGGTGAGCAGTTCTTC. Translation: CASSSTGGGEQFF. The rearrangement links TRBV12-3 or TRBV12-4 to TRBJ2-1, with 9 bases aligning to TRBD1. Trimming removed 4 bases from V and 9 bases from J; junction bases left unmatched: 4. The CDR3 has 13 amino acids.